This record covers a single T cell receptor beta chain. This sample was included in a study of blood T cell repertoires in COVID-19. Background on the study: The samples span acute and convalescent COVID-19 from the United States, Italy and Spain. T cells, B-cell-depleted T cells, or PBMCs provided the cDNA or gDNA that served as material.

Germline CDR1 MGHDK, CDR2 SYGVNS. The ends were cut back, 3 bases at V and 4 bases at J, with 6 bases in the middle. This CDR3 comprises 12 residues. Original processing notes: Amplifying reference gene primers gave estimates of nucleated cell counts. Assay: immunoSEQ multiplex PCR; the TCRdb copy retains only in-frame clones and omits some. The V and J calls and clone size come from that table; D and trimming were worked out from the DNA. The sample lists about 120,000 clones; 75% to 90% were seen once. Sequencing used peripheral blood. The sequence was obtained from a man aged 25-45 years with acute or convalescent COVID-19. The J gene is TRBJ2-5, the V gene TRBV25-1; D gene ambiguous. CDR3: CASSDSSETQYF. The CDR3 DNA is TGTGCCAGCAGTGATTCCTCAGAGACCCAGTACTTC.